This passage covers 7 T cell receptor beta chains from one sample sequenced in a study of Ad26.COV2.S vaccination and SARS-CoV-2 variants. The treatment is: over 15 received Ad26.COV2.S at low or high dose, single or two shots; about 5 received placebo; per-sample allocation not given. Each sample was drawn 63 days after the first injection (of vaccine or placebo). Assay used: immunoSEQ multiplex PCR; TCRdb lists only in-frame clones, some missing. The sample consists of about 350,000 clones, approximately 86% of them appearing once. This material consisted of peripheral blood, taken in a trial of Ad26.COV2.S vaccine versus placebo. The receptors here all came from a person between 18 and 59 years old who received the Ad26.COV2.S COVID-19 vaccine or a placebo.

V and J are TRBV6-4 and TRBJ1-1; D gene ambiguous. The V gene lost 5 bases and the J gene lost 3 bases, with 10 bases spanning the gap. The germline V gene encodes CDR1 MRHNA and CDR2 SNTAGT. The CDR3 consists of 13 residues. The CDR3 region is CASSLTPYTEAFF. CDR3 nucleotide sequence: TGTGCCAGCAGTTTGACTCCTTACACTGAAGCTTTCTTT.

The CDR3, as DNA: TGCGCCAGCAGCTTGAGGGTAAAGACAGGGGACTATGGCTACACCTTC. It translates to CASSLRVKTGDYGYTF. This chain connects TRBV5-1 to TRBJ1-2; 8 bases line up with TRBD1. Looked up from germline, CDR1 is SGHRS and CDR2 is YFSETQ. V trimming: 1 base; J trimming: 3 bases; junction bases outside the gene matches: 8. This CDR3 contains 16 residues. The whole variable domain, filled in from reference TRBV5-1 and TRBJ1-2, reads KAGVTQTPRYLIKTRGQQVTLSCSPISGHRSVSWYQQTPGQGLQFLFEYFSETQRNKGNFPGRFSGRQFSNSRSEMNVSTLELGDSALYLCASSLRVKTGDYGYTFGSGTRLTVV.

DNA for the CDR3: TGCGCCAGCAGCTTGGGTACGGAAACCTACGAGCAGTACTTC. Its translation is CASSLGTETYEQYF. The rearrangement links TRBV5-1 to TRBJ2-7; D call uncertain. This CDR3 region has 14 residues. Trimming left V 0 bases short and J 2 bases short, with 9 bases between. CDR1 is SGHRS and CDR2 is YFSETQ in the germline V gene.

J is TRBJ2-5 and V is TRBV19, with 9 bases fitting TRBD2. V trimming: 5 bases; J trimming: 2 bases; junction bases outside the gene matches: 6. Germline assignment: CDR1 LNHDA and CDR2 SQIVND (reference sequence). The CDR3 contains 15 residues. The CDR3 spells CASSPLAGGQETQYF. In DNA, the CDR3 is TGTGCCAGTAGTCCCCTTGCGGGGGGGCAAGAGACCCAGTACTTC. The complete variable domain, with remaining parts taken from reference TRBV19 and TRBJ2-5, reads DGGITQSPKYLFRKEGQNVTLSCEQNLNHDAMYWYRQDPGQGLRLIYYSQIVNDFQKGDIAEGYSVSREKKESFPLTVTSAQKNPTAFYLCASSPLAGGQETQYFGPGTRLLVL.

This clone was found once. The CDR3 region has the DNA TGTGCCAGTAGTATGGGTTCGGTGGGCGAAAGCTCCTACAATGAGCAGTTCTTC. This gives the protein CASSMGSVGESSYNEQFF. The chain combines TRBV19 with TRBJ2-1; D call uncertain. The V end was cut by 3 bases, the J end by 0 bases, with 18 bases between. CDR1 is LNHDA and CDR2 is SQIVND in the germline V gene (reference sequence). The CDR3 is 18 amino acids. Complete variable domain (other parts from reference TRBV19 and TRBJ2-1): DGGITQSPKYLFRKEGQNVTLSCEQNLNHDAMYWYRQDPGQGLRLIYYSQIVNDFQKGDIAEGYSVSREKKESFPLTVTSAQKNPTAFYLCASSMGSVGESSYNEQFFGPGTRLTVL.

A few counts support this clone. The genes are TRBV7-8 and TRBJ1-1; D perhaps matches TRBD1 (5 bases). Per germline, CDR1 SGHVS and CDR2 FQNEAQ. This CDR3 contains 15 residues. V was pared by 3 bases and J by 1 base, with 12 bases between. The CDR3 is CASSFPGTANTEAFF. Written as DNA, the CDR3 is TGTGCCAGCAGCTTCCCGGGGACTGCGAACACTGAAGCTTTCTTT.

This clone appeared a few times. The rearrangement uses TRBV7-9 and TRBJ1-5; D not certain. With 1 base removed from V and 5 bases from J, the gap between germline ends came to 3 bases. The CDR3 extends over 12 amino acids. Germline V gene data show CDR1 as SEHNR and CDR2 as FQNEAQ (reference sequence). CDR3 bases: TGTGCCAGCAGCTTAGTGGATCAGCCCCAGCATTTT. It yields the protein CASSLVDQPQHF.